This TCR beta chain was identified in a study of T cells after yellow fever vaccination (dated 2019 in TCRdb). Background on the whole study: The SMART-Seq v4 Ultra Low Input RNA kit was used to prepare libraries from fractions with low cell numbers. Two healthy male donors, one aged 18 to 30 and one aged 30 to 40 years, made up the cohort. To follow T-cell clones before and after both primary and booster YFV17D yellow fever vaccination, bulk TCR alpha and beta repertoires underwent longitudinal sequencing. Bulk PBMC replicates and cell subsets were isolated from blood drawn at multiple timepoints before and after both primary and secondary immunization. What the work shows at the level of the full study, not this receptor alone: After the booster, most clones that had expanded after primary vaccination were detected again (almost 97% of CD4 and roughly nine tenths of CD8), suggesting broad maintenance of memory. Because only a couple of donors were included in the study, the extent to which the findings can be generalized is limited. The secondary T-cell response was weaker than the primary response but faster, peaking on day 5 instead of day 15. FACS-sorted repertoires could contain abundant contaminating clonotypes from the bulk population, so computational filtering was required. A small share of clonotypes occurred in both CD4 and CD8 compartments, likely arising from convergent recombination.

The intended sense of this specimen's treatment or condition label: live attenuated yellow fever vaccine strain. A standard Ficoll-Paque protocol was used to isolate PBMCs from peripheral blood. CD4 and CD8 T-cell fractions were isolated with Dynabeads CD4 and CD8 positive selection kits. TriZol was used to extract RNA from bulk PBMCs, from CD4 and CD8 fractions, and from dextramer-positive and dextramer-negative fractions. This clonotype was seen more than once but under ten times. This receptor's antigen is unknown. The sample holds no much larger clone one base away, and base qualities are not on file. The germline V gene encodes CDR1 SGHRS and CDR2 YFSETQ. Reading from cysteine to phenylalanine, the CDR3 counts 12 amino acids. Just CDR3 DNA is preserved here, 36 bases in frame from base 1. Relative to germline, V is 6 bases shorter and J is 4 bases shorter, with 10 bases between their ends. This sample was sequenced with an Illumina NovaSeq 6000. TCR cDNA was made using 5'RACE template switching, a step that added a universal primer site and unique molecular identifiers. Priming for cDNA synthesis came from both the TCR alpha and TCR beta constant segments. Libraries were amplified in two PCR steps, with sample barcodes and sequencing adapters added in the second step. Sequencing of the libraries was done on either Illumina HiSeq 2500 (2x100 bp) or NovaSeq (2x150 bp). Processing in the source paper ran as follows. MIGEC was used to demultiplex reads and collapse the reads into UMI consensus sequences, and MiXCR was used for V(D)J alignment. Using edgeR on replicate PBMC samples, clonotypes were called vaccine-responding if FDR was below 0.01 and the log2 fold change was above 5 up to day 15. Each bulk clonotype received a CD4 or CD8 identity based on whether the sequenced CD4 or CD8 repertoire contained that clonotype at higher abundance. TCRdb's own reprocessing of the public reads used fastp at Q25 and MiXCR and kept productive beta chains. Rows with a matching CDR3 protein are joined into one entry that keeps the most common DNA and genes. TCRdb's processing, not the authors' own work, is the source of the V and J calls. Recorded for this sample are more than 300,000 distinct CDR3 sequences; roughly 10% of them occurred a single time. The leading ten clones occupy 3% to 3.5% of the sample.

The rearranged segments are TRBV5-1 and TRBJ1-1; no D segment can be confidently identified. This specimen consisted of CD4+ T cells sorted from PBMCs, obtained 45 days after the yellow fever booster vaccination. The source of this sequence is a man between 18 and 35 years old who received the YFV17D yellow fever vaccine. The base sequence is TGCGCCAGCACGGGGTTATCCACTGAAGCTTTCTTT. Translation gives CASTGLSTEAFF.